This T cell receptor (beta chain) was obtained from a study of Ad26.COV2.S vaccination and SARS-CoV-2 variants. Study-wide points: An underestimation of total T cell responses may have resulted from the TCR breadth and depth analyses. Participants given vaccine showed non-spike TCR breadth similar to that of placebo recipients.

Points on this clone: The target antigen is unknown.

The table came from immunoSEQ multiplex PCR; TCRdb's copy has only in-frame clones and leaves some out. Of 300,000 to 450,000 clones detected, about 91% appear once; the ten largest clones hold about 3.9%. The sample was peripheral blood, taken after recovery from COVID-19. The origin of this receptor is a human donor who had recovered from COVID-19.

The CDR3: CASSQDRAYTEAFF. As DNA, the CDR3 is TGCGCCAGCAGCCAAGACAGGGCATACACTGAAGCTTTCTTT. V and J are TRBV4-3 and TRBJ1-1; possible D gene TRBD1, 5 bases. The CDR3 totals 14 residues. V was shortened by 0 bases and J by 3 bases, with 8 bases between the two germline ends. In germline, CDR1 is LGHNA, CDR2 YSLEER.